This T cell receptor beta chain was identified during a study of shared clonotypes between healthy human individuals. Study-wide context: A few men and a couple of women, aged 18 to 49, were donors.

Donors were Caucasian adults residing in Nashville, Tennessee, USA. Sequenced by immunoSEQ multiplex PCR; TCRdb stores in-frame clones only, minus some. Of about 1 million clones detected, about 84% appear once; the ten largest clones hold approximately 0.56%. Germline CDR1 SQVTM, CDR2 ANQGSEA. This CDR3 spans 14 amino acids. V was trimmed by 6 bases and J by 0 bases, leaving 15 bases between them. A remark on this clone: Antigen specificity is unknown.

Study-wide findings and caveats: The sampled material consisted only of blood, and tissue repertoires are likely to differ.

Sequences were obtained from memory CD4+ T cells from PBMCs. Indicated subset: CD45RA-negative fraction. This sequence originates from a man between 18 and 29 years old in good health. Some clones in this sample may be carry-over from other donors' samples. J is TRBJ2-7 and V is TRBV29-1; D possibly corresponds to TRBD2 (7 bases). In DNA form, the CDR3 reads TGCAGCGTGAGCGGGACACCTACCTCCTACGAGCAGTACTTC. Its protein product is CSVSGTPTSYEQYF.